Following are 27 T cell receptor beta chains from one sample sequenced in a study of monozygotic twins with inflammatory bowel disease. Each CDR3 protein gets one entry in TCRdb, which reprocessed the 5' RACE reads and gives no DNA. The repertoire table contains hundreds of thousands of distinct CDR3 sequences. The sequenced sample consisted of blood. The receptors here all came from a human donor with ulcerative colitis or Crohn's disease, or a healthy co-twin of an affected twin (not recorded which).

The chain has TRBV12-3 or TRBV12-4 and TRBJ1-1; TCRdb proposes TRBD1, but this gene call is untestable without DNA. The CDR3 sequence is 17 residues long. The CDR3 sequence: CASSSILGTVKNTEAFF.

The gene calls are TRBV5-1 and TRBJ2-1. This CDR3 has 14 residues. From germline, CDR1 is SGHRS and CDR2 YFSETQ. The CDR3 sequence: CASSFGNSYNEQFF.

The chain carries TRBV20-1 and TRBJ2-1; TCRdb's D gene call, TRBD2, goes unchecked for lack of DNA. In germline, CDR1 is DFQATT, CDR2 SNEGSKA (reference sequence). The CDR3 contains 14 residues. CDR3 region: CSAKGLAGSNEQFF.

This chain joins TRBV12-3 or TRBV12-4 and TRBJ1-5; checking the TCRdb D call of TRBD1 is not possible without DNA. The CDR3 runs to 17 residues. The CDR3: CASTHGTGGFRNQPQHF.

J is TRBJ2-1 and V is TRBV14; without DNA, the TCRdb call of TRBD2 cannot be checked. Germline V lookup: CDR1 SGHDN, CDR2 FVKESK. The CDR3 is 13 amino acids. The CDR3 sequence: CASSQALASEQFF.

The gene calls are TRBV5-1 and TRBJ2-1; checking the TCRdb D call of TRBD1 is not possible without DNA. CDR3 length: 14 residues. The germline V gene encodes CDR1 SGHRS and CDR2 YFSETQ. CDR3 loop: CASNRDGGHNEQFF.

The rearrangement uses TRBV21-1 and TRBJ1-4; there is no DNA to check the TCRdb D call of TRBD1. TRBV21-1 counts as a pseudogene. CDR3 length: 14 residues. The CDR3 here is CASSPGSPGEKLFF.

The chain joins TRBV7-2 to TRBJ1-2; the D gene TCRdb calls, TRBD1, cannot be checked with no DNA. CDR3 length: 14 amino acids. Germline CDR1 reads SGHTA; CDR2 reads FQGNSA. The CDR3 protein is CASSLGGPRYGYTF.

V usage is TRBV24-1 and J usage is TRBJ2-7; TCRdb calls TRBD1, which cannot be checked without DNA. The germline CDR1 and CDR2 sequences are KGHDR and SFDVKD. The CDR3 runs to 16 residues. CDR3 loop: CATSGPDRGGVYEQYF.

The CDR3 protein is CSAREPGTKNYEQYF. The J gene is TRBJ2-7, the V gene TRBV20-1; TCRdb names TRBD2, which stays unverified in the absence of DNA. The CDR3 runs to 15 residues. Looked up from germline, CDR1 is DFQATT and CDR2 is SNEGSKA (reference sequence).

The chain employs TRBV24-1 and TRBJ2-2; TCRdb selects TRBD1, and the lack of DNA leaves this call unchecked. Per the germline V gene, CDR1 is KGHDR and CDR2 is SFDVKD. The CDR3 loop spans 14 amino acids. CDR3 amino acids: CATSGQINTGELFF.

The chain has TRBV20-1 and TRBJ2-1. The CDR3 is 15 residues long. Germline V gene sequence: CDR1 DFQATT, CDR2 SNEGSKA (reference sequence). The CDR3 here is CSARDFSYSVNEQFF.

The chain carries TRBV11-2 and TRBJ2-7. The germline gives CDR1 SGHAT, CDR2 FQNNGV. The CDR3 extends over 15 amino acids. CDR3 in amino acids: CASILWQGDSYEQYF.

J is TRBJ1-1 and V is TRBV7-8; TCRdb's D gene call, TRBD1, goes unchecked for lack of DNA. This CDR3 is 15 amino acids long. Germline V gene lookup returns CDR1 SGHVS and CDR2 FQNEAQ. The CDR3: CASSLALSGGIEAFF.

The rearrangement uses TRBV5-1 and TRBJ2-3. The V gene's germline CDR1 is SGHRS and CDR2 YFSETQ. This CDR3 is built from 13 residues. CDR3 sequence: CASSLAVQDTQYF.

V usage is TRBV6-2 or TRBV6-3 and J usage is TRBJ1-5; TCRdb calls TRBD1, which cannot be checked without DNA. Per germline, CDR1 MNHEY and CDR2 SVGEGT. The CDR3 length is 14 residues. CDR3 loop: CASSYFRQNQPQHF.

CDR3 loop: CSVANTRRETQYF. The rearrangement links TRBV29-1 to TRBJ2-5; TCRdb returns TRBD2, unconfirmable since there is no DNA. The CDR3 runs to 13 residues. Germline V gives CDR1 SQVTM, CDR2 ANQGSEA.

The chain uses TRBV6-2 or TRBV6-3 and TRBJ1-6; the D gene TCRdb calls, TRBD1, cannot be checked with no DNA. Germline V gene lookup returns CDR1 MNHEY and CDR2 SVGEGT. The CDR3 has 13 amino acids. The CDR3 loop is CASVGQGKTPLHF.

The rearrangement uses TRBV7-2 and TRBJ2-7; TCRdb calls TRBD1, which cannot be checked without DNA. This CDR3 is 15 amino acids long. Germline V lookup: CDR1 SGHTA, CDR2 FQGNSA. The CDR3 loop is CASNHWGAEGLEQYF.

The chain recombines TRBV12-3 or TRBV12-4 with TRBJ2-3; TCRdb proposes TRBD2, but this gene call is untestable without DNA. The CDR3 spans 16 residues. The CDR3 is CASSPTSGVGLDTQYF.

V usage is TRBV28 and J usage is TRBJ1-1. This CDR3 has 17 amino acids. Per the germline V gene, CDR1 is MDHEN and CDR2 is SYDVKM. This CDR3 is CASSLTAQRNWHTEAFF.

The rearrangement joins TRBV7-9 to TRBJ1-1; with no DNA, the TCRdb D assignment of TRBD1 cannot be verified. The CDR3 totals 15 residues. Germline lookup yields CDR1 SEHNR and CDR2 FQNEAQ (reference sequence). The CDR3 here is CASSFPGPGRTEAFF.

The gene calls are TRBV18 and TRBJ1-5; TCRdb indicates TRBD1, and absent DNA this call remains unverified. The CDR3 is 17 residues long. Germline V gene sequence: CDR1 KGHSH, CDR2 LQKENI. The CDR3 loop reads CASSPVEGQGARQPQHF.

CDR3 residues: CATTGTGRTDTQYF. The V call is TRBV24-1, the J call TRBJ2-3; the D call of TRBD1 rests on TCRdb alone, since no DNA is present to check it. The CDR3 consists of 14 residues. The germline CDR1 and CDR2 sequences are KGHDR and SFDVKD.

The chain uses TRBV5-1 and TRBJ2-3; TCRdb's D call, TRBD2, is unchecked because there is no DNA. The CDR3 runs 15 residues. Germline V gene sequence: CDR1 SGHRS, CDR2 YFSETQ. CDR3 region: CASSEEGARTDTQYF.

This sequence joins TRBV20-1 and TRBJ1-5. The CDR3 is 15 residues long. Germline CDR1 DFQATT, CDR2 SNEGSKA (reference sequence). The CDR3 loop reads CSAPPRDGPNQPQHF.

The V and J genes are TRBV5-6 and TRBJ2-3; the TCRdb D gene call, TRBD1, has no DNA to confirm it. The CDR3 covers 13 residues. From germline, CDR1 is SGHDT and CDR2 YYEEEE. The chain's CDR3 is CASSFTTGTGRYF.